This section outlines one TCR beta chain sequence together with its context. Profiling relied on immunoSEQ multiplex PCR, and the TCRdb table lists in-frame clones only, not all of them. The table records roughly 250,000 clones, more than 60% of them present only once. This sample is part of a study of blood T cell repertoires in COVID-19. J was trimmed by 4 bases and V by 4 bases; bases with no gene match: 7. The CDR3 has 15 amino acids. From germline, CDR1 is SGDLS and CDR2 YYNGEE. This clonotype was sampled from a woman between 40 and 55 years old with active or convalescent COVID-19. The sample comprised peripheral blood. The V gene is TRBV9, the J gene TRBJ2-2; 7 bases fit TRBD1. The CDR3 DNA reads TGTGCCAGCAGCATGAACAGGGGTACCACCGGGGAGCTGTTTTTT. Amino acids: CASSMNRGTTGELFF.